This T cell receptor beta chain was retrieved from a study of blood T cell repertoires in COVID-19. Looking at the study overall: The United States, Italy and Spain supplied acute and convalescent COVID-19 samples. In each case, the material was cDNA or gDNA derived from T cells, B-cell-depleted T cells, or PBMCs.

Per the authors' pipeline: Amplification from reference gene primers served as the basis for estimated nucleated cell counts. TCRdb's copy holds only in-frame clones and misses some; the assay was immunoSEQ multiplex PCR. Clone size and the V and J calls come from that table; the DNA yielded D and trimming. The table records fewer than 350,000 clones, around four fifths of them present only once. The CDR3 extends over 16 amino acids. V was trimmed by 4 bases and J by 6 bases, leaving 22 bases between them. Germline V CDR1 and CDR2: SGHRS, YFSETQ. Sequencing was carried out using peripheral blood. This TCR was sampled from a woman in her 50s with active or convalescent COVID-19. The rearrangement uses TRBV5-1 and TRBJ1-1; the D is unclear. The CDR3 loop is CASSPGVAARVAEAFF. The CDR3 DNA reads TGCGCCAGCAGCCCTGGAGTGGCAGCCCGAGTGGCTGAAGCTTTCTTT. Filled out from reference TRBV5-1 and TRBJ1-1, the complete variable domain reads KAGVTQTPRYLIKTRGQQVTLSCSPISGHRSVSWYQQTPGQGLQFLFEYFSETQRNKGNFPGRFSGRQFSNSRSEMNVSTLELGDSALYLCASSPGVAARVAEAFFGQGTRLTVV.